This is a list of T cell receptor beta chains from one sample in a study of shared clonotypes between healthy human individuals. The table came from immunoSEQ multiplex PCR; TCRdb's copy has only in-frame clones and leaves some out. Of under 2,000,000 clones listed, roughly 95% are singletons. Specimen: naive CD8+ T cells sorted from blood. These TCRs come from a man between 18 and 29 years old in good health. CDR3s include the opening cysteine and the closing phenylalanine or tryptophan. The order of the fields is D gene, V gene, J gene, CDR3 protein, CDR3 DNA. D genes are given only for firm matches.

D: .; V: TRBV9; J: TRBJ2-7; CDR3: CASSVEVSTSYEQYF; DNA: TGTGCCAGCAGCGTAGAAGTATCTACCTCCTACGAGCAGTACTTC
D: TRBD2; V: TRBV7-9; J: TRBJ2-7; CDR3: CASSLAVSGGRSSYEQYF; DNA: TGTGCCAGCAGCTTAGCGGTTAGCGGGGGGCGGAGCTCCTACGAGCAGTACTTC
D: .; V: TRBV27; J: TRBJ2-1; CDR3: CASSIDGSSYNEQFF; DNA: TGTGCCAGCAGCATAGACGGCAGCTCCTACAATGAGCAGTTCTTC
D: .; V: TRBV7-9; J: TRBJ2-2; CDR3: CASSWNSQGITNTGELFF; DNA: TGTGCCAGCAGCTGGAATTCTCAGGGAATTACGAACACCGGGGAGCTGTTTTTT
D: .; V: TRBV13; J: TRBJ2-7; CDR3: CASSLGGDPYEQYF; DNA: TGTGCCAGCAGCTTAGGAGGGGACCCTTACGAGCAGTACTTC
D: TRBD1; V: TRBV9; J: TRBJ1-1; CDR3: CASSTGGGTEAFF; DNA: TGTGCCAGCAGCACAGGGGGGGGAACTGAAGCTTTCTTT
D: .; V: TRBV29-1; J: TRBJ2-1; CDR3: CSVATSRSSYNEQFF; DNA: TGCAGCGTTGCTACTAGCAGGAGCTCCTACAATGAGCAGTTCTTC
D: .; V: TRBV5-4; J: TRBJ1-1; CDR3: CASSLGGSTEAFF; DNA: TGTGCCAGCAGTCTGGGGGGCAGCACTGAAGCTTTCTTT
D: .; V: TRBV4-1; J: TRBJ1-5; CDR3: CASSQDPGPRSNQPQHF; DNA: TGCGCCAGCAGCCAAGATCCGGGACCCAGGAGCAATCAGCCCCAGCATTTT
D: .; V: TRBV5-6; J: TRBJ1-2; CDR3: CASSLDGGDYGYTF; DNA: TGTGCCAGCAGCTTGGATGGGGGCGACTATGGCTACACCTTC
D: TRBD2; V: TRBV27; J: TRBJ2-1; CDR3: CASSTTGTSGDNEQFF; DNA: TGTGCCAGCAGCACTACCGGGACTAGCGGGGATAATGAGCAGTTCTTC
D: TRBD1; V: TRBV7-9; J: TRBJ2-3; CDR3: CASSSGQASTDTQYF; DNA: TGTGCCAGCAGCTCGGGACAGGCTAGCACAGATACGCAGTATTTT